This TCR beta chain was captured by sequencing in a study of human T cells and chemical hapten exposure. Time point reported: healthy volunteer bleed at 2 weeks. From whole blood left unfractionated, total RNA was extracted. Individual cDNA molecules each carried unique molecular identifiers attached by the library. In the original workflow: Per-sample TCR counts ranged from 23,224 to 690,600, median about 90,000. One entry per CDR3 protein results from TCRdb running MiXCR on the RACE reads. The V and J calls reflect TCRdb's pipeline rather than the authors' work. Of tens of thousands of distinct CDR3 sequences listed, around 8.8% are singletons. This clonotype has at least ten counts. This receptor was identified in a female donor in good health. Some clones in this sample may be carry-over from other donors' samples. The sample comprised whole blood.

The CDR3, as DNA: TGCGCCAGCAGCCAAGAGGAATTAGCGGGAGGCAGTGAGACCCAGTACTTC. It is translated as CASSQEELAGGSETQYF. This rearrangement joins TRBV4-1 to TRBJ2-5, with 10 nucleotides matching TRBD2. The germline V gene encodes CDR1 MGHRA and CDR2 YSYEKL. V lost 0 bases, J lost 5 bases, and 9 bases stayed unmatched. The CDR3 length is 17 residues.